This T cell receptor (beta chain) was captured in a study of Graves' ophthalmopathy and Graves' hyperthyroidism. RNA transcripts were the source from which TCR beta CDR3 regions were amplified. Second-round multiplex PCR came after first-round RT-PCR with HTBI primers. TCRdb re-analysed the multiplex PCR reads in MiXCR, keeping a single row per CDR3 protein. The table lists 300,000 to 350,000 distinct CDR3 sequences, 15% to 20% of them singletons, with 9% to 15% in the top ten. V lost 2 bases, J lost 1 base, and 6 bases stayed unmatched. Germline V gene sequence: CDR1 MNHEY, CDR2 SMNVEV (reference sequence). The CDR3 runs 16 residues. This clonotype was seen a few times.

The chain joins TRBV27 to TRBJ2-5; 8 positions agree with TRBD1. The material sequenced was peripheral blood. The clonotype comes from an adult man with Graves' ophthalmopathy. CDR3 nucleotide sequence: TGTGCCAGCAGTTTAACGCAGGGGGCGATCCAAGAGACCCAGTACTTC. Protein: CASSLTQGAIQETQYF.